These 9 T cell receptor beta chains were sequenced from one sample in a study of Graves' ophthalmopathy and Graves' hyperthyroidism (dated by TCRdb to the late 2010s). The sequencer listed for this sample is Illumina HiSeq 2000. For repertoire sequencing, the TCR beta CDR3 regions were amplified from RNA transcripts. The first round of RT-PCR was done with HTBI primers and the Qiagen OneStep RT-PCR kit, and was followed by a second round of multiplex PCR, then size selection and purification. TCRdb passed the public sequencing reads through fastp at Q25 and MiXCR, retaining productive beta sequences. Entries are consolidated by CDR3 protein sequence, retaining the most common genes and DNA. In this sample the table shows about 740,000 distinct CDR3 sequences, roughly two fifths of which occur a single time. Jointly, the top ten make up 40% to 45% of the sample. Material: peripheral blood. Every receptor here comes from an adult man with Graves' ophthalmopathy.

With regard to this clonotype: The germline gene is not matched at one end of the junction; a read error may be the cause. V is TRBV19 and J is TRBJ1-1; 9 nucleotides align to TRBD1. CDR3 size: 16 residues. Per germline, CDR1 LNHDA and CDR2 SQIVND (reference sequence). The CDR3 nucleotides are TGTGCCAGTACCCTTTCAGGACAGGGGCCAGCTACTGGAGCTTTCTTT. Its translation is CASTLSGQGPATGAFF. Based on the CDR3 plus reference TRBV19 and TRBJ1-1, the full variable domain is DGGITQSPKYLFRKEGQNVTLSCEQNLNHDAMYWYRQDPGQGLRLIYYSQIVNDFQKGDIAEGYSVSREKKESFPLTVTSAQKNPTAFYLCASTLSGQGPATGAFFGQGTRLTVV.

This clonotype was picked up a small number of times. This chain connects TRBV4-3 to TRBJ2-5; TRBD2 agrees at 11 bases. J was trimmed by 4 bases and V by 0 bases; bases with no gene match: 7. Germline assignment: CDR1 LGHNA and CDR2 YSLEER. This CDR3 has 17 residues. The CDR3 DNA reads TGCGCCAGCAGCCAAGATTTCCTACTAGCGGGAGTAGAGACCCAGTACTTC. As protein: CASSQDFLLAGVETQYF.

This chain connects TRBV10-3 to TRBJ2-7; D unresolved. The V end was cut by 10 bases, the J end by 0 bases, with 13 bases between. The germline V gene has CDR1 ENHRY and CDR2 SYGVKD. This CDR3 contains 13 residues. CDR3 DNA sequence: TGTGCCACCCAACCCCCGGTCTCCTACGAGCAGTACTTC. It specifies CATQPPVSYEQYF.

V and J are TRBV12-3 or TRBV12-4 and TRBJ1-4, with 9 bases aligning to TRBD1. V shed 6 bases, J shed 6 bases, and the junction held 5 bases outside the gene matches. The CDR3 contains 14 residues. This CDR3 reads CASSTGTGYEKLFF. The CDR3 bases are TGTGCCAGCAGCACCGGGACAGGGTATGAAAAACTGTTTTTT.

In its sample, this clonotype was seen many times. CDR3 sequence reads: CASSDGTDYYGYTF. In DNA form, the CDR3 reads TGTGCCAGCAGTGATGGGACGGATTACTATGGCTACACCTTC. The V gene is TRBV6-1, the J gene TRBJ1-2, with D possibly TRBD1 on 5 matching bases. CDR1 MNHNS and CDR2 SASEGT come from the germline V gene. There are 14 residues in the CDR3. Trimming removed 3 bases at V and 3 bases at J, with 11 bases between.

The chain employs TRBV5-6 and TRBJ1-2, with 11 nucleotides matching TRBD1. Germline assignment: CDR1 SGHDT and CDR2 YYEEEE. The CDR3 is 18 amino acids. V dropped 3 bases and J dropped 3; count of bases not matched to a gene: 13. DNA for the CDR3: TGTGCCAGCAGCTCCCAATTCGGACAGGGGGCGCCCTACTATGGCTACACCTTC. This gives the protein CASSSQFGQGAPYYGYTF.

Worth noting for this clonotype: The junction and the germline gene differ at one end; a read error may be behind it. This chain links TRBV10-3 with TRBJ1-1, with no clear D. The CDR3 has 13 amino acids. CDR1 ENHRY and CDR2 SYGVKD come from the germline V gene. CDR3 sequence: CASGETWNTEAVF. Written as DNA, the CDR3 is TGTGCCAGCGGGGAAACGTGGAACACTGAAGCTGTCTTT.

The CDR3 spells CASSSSGGGYNEQFF. In nucleotides, the CDR3 is TGTGCCAGCAGCTCTAGCGGGGGGGGTTACAATGAGCAGTTCTTC. This sequence joins TRBV7-9 and TRBJ2-7, with 12 positions matching TRBD2. Near its end, the DNA agrees better with TRBJ2-1, so the J call may be wrong. This CDR3 has 15 amino acids. Germline CDR1 is SEHNR and CDR2 is FQNEAQ (reference sequence).

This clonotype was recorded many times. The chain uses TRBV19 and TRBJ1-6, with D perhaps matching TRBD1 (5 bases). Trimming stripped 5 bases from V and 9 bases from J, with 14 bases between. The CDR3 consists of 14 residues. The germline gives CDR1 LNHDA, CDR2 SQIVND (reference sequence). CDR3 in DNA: TGTGCCAGTAGTCCCCGTGACAGTGTTTCACCCCTCCACTTT. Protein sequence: CASSPRDSVSPLHF. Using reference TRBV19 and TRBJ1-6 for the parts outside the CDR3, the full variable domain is DGGITQSPKYLFRKEGQNVTLSCEQNLNHDAMYWYRQDPGQGLRLIYYSQIVNDFQKGDIAEGYSVSREKKESFPLTVTSAQKNPTAFYLCASSPRDSVSPLHFGNGTRLTVT.